This TCR beta chain originates from a study of T cell responses to AZD1222 COVID-19 vaccine. Looking at the study overall: Some second doses came at about 4 weeks and others at about 12 weeks; these were pooled.

CDR1 is SGHAT and CDR2 is FQNNGV in the germline V gene. The length of the CDR3 is 13 residues. V was cut by 1 base and J by 3 bases, with 7 bases left in between. The protocol was immunoSEQ multiplex PCR, while the TCRdb copy is restricted to in-frame clones and leaves out a portion. The profile shows around 150,000 clones, 85% to 95% of them singletons. The sequence came from an adult in good health. The chain carries TRBV11-2 and TRBJ2-7; D might be TRBD2 (6 bases). Sample: peripheral blood, taken on day 0 of AZD1222 vaccination. CDR3 amino acids: CASSLAGVYEQYF. The CDR3 DNA sequence: TGTGCCAGCAGCTTAGCGGGGGTCTACGAGCAGTACTTC.